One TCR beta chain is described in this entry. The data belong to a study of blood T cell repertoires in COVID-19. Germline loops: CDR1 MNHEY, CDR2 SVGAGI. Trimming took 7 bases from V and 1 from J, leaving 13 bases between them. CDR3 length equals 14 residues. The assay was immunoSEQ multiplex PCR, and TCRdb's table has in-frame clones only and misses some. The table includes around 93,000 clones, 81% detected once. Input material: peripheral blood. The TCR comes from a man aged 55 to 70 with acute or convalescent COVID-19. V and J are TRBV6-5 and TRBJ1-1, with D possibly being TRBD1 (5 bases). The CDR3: CASMAGLENTEAFF. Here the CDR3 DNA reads TGTGCCAGCATGGCGGGACTCGAGAACACTGAAGCTTTCTTT.